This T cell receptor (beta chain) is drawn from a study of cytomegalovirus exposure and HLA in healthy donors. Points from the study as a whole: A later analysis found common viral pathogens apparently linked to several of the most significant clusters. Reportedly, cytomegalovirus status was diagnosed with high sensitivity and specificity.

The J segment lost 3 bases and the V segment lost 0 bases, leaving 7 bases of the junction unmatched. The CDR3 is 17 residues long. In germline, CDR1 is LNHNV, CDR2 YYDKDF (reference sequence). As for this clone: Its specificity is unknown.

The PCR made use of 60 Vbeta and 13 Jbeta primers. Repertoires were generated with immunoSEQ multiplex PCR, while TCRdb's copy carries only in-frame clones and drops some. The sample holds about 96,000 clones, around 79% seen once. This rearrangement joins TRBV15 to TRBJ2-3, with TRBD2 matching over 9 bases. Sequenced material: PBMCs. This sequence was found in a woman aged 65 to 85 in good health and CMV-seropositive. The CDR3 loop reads CATSRDLAGIGTDTQYF. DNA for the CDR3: TGTGCCACCAGCAGAGATCTAGCGGGGATCGGGACAGATACGCAGTATTTT.